These 23 T cell receptor beta chains were all obtained from the same sample, sequenced in a study of shared clonotypes between healthy human individuals. Measured with immunoSEQ multiplex PCR; TCRdb has only the in-frame clones, and not every one. The repertoire holds fewer than 650,000 clones, around three quarters seen once, with around 12% in the top ten. The sample consisted of PBMCs. The receptors come from a woman between 40 and 50 years old in good health. Some clones in this sample may be carry-over from other donors' samples.

A remark on this clone: A far more abundant clone sits one base away, making this likely a read error. The chain combines TRBV5-1 with TRBJ1-4; the match to TRBD1 covers 10 bases. The CDR3 consists of 15 residues. The germline CDR1 and CDR2 sequences are SGHRS and YFSETQ. The CDR3: CAGSSDRGRDEKLFF. The CDR3 nucleotides read TGCGCCGGCAGCAGTGACAGGGGGCGGGATGAAAAACTGTTTTTT.

As for this clone: The likely explanation is a read error, given a far larger clone one base away. V gene TRBV28 combines with J gene TRBJ2-7; 7 bases fit TRBD2. This CDR3 has 15 residues. CDR1 and CDR2 from the germline V gene are MDHEN and SYDVKM. V lost 10 bases to trimming and J lost 1 base; unmatched junction nucleotides: 13. The CDR3 DNA reads TGTGCCAACAGCGGACTAGGATGGGTTTCCTACGAGCAGTACTTC. It yields the protein CANSGLGWVSYEQYF.

The rearrangement uses TRBV28 and TRBJ2-5; D ambiguous. This CDR3 is built from 12 residues. Germline V gene data show CDR1 as MDHEN and CDR2 as SYDVKM. V was cut by 8 bases and J by 1 base, with 8 bases left in between. CDR3 in DNA: TGTGCCAGCCGGGTCTCCCAAGAGACCCAGTACTTC. Its translation is CASRVSQETQYF.

The chain combines TRBV14 with TRBJ2-2; 12 bases are a match to TRBD2. The CDR3 length is 18 residues. The V and J ends lost 2 bases and 5 bases, in that order; junction bases with no gene match: 9. Germline CDR1 SGHDN, CDR2 FVKESK. In DNA, the CDR3 is TGTGCCAGCAGCCAAAGAGGATCTAGCGGGAGGGAAACCGGGGAGCTGTTTTTT. This codes for CASSQRGSSGRETGELFF.

In its sample, this clone was seen a few times. The chain couples TRBV18 to TRBJ1-2; D uncertain. The CDR3 contains 16 residues. V lost 2 bases and J lost 4, with 17 bases in between. Germline-derived CDR1 and CDR2 are KGHSH and LQKENI. The CDR3 DNA is TGTGCCAGCTCACCAAATAAAGGGTCGTTTAGCTATGGCTACACCTTC. Its protein is CASSPNKGSFSYGYTF.

CDR3 region: CASSETDVWGRTEAFF. The CDR3 DNA is TGTGCCAGCAGTGAAACCGACGTGTGGGGGCGTACTGAAGCTTTCTTT. This rearrangement joins TRBV2 to TRBJ1-1, with a tentative D call TRBD1 (6 bases). The V and J ends lost 2 bases and 5 bases respectively, with 18 bases between them. CDR3 length: 16 residues. Germline V gene lookup returns CDR1 SNHLY and CDR2 FYNNEI.

This clone has just a few counts. This chain's CDR3 is CASSLTSDGYNEQFF. The CDR3 DNA is TGTGCCAGCAGCTTAACTTCGGACGGTTACAATGAGCAGTTCTTC. This chain uses TRBV7-2 with TRBJ2-1; D remains ambiguous. Trimming shortened V by 2 bases and J by 4 bases, and 12 bases separated the two germline ends. CDR1 is SGHTA and CDR2 is FQGNSA in the germline V gene. The CDR3 extends over 15 amino acids.

This clone was counted a single time. J is TRBJ1-4 and V is TRBV2; a possible D gene is TRBD1 (5 bases). The CDR3 runs to 19 residues. CDR1 and CDR2 from the germline V gene are SNHLY and FYNNEI. V was trimmed by 3 bases and J by 3 bases, leaving 23 bases between them. The CDR3 loop reads CASSDPRQRRGVANEKLFF. DNA of the CDR3: TGTGCCAGCAGTGATCCGAGACAGAGAAGGGGAGTGGCTAATGAAAAACTGTTTTTT.

The genes are TRBV5-1 and TRBJ2-7; TRBD2 is a possible D gene (6 bases). The V and J ends lost 0 bases and 2 bases respectively, with 9 bases between them. Germline lookup yields CDR1 SGHRS and CDR2 YFSETQ. The CDR3 is 14 residues long. The CDR3 is CASSLGDWPYEQYF. The CDR3 DNA reads TGCGCCAGCAGCTTGGGGGACTGGCCCTACGAGCAGTACTTC.

The V gene is TRBV18, the J gene TRBJ2-2; D uncertain. Trimming cost V 3 bases and J 1 base, with 9 bases left between them. From germline, CDR1 is KGHSH and CDR2 LQKENI. The CDR3 loop spans 15 amino acids. CDR3 sequence (DNA): TGTGCCAGCTCACCCAAGGGCGGGAACACCGGGGAGCTGTTTTTT. This translates into CASSPKGGNTGELFF.

The rearrangement joins TRBV14 to TRBJ2-7, with D perhaps TRBD2 (6 bases). Between the trimmed V and J ends, which lost 5 bases and 1 base, there was a span of 15 bases. From germline, CDR1 is SGHDN and CDR2 FVKESK. CDR3 size: 15 residues. CDR3 protein: CASSKTSLSSYEQYF. Here the CDR3 DNA reads TGTGCCAGCAGCAAAACTAGCCTGAGTTCCTACGAGCAGTACTTC.

This chain uses TRBV7-2 with TRBJ1-5; TRBD1 is a possible D gene (6 bases). The ends were cut back, 4 bases at V and 8 bases at J, with 18 bases in the middle. The CDR3 spans 15 residues. Per germline, CDR1 SGHTA and CDR2 FQGNSA. The CDR3 coding sequence is TGTGCCAGCAGCTCGGGGGCTATTATCGAGGAGCCCCAGCATTTT. Protein sequence: CASSSGAIIEEPQHF.

The chain is built from TRBV7-2 and TRBJ2-7; the match to TRBD2 covers 7 bases. The CDR3 runs to 14 residues. Germline CDR1 is SGHTA and CDR2 is FQGNSA. V dropped 3 bases and J dropped 6; count of bases not matched to a gene: 8. The CDR3 DNA reads as TGTGCCAGCAGCTTCCGGGACTATGACCTCGAGCAGTACTTC. Translated: CASSFRDYDLEQYF.

This chain joins TRBV4-3 and TRBJ1-4; TRBD1 matches at 7 bases. This CDR3 has 16 amino acids. Unmatched junction bases numbered 10, after V lost 1 base and J lost 8 bases. Germline CDR1 LGHNA, CDR2 YSLEER. CDR3 DNA sequence: TGCGCCAGCAGCCAAGGACAGGGTGGGGTAGGAGAAAAACTGTTTTTT. The encoded protein is CASSQGQGGVGEKLFF.

V is TRBV5-4 and J is TRBJ1-2; perhaps TRBD1 as D (6 bases). Germline V gene sequence: CDR1 SGHNT, CDR2 YYREEE (reference sequence). V lost 6 bases and J 6 bases, leaving 18 bases between the germline ends. CDR3 length: 14 residues. CDR3 region: CASNEGGRINGYTF. The CDR3 DNA follows: TGTGCCAGCAATGAGGGGGGGCGAATCAATGGCTACACCTTC. Full variable domain (remainder filled in from reference TRBV5-4 and TRBJ1-2): ETGVTQSPTHLIKTRGQQVTLRCSSQSGHNTVSWYQQALGQGPQFIFQYYREEENGRGNFPPRFSGLQFPNYSSELNVNALELDDSALYLCASNEGGRINGYTFGSGTRLTVV.

This clone came up a few times. The junction departs from germline at one end; a sequencing error may be responsible. V is TRBV7-2 and J is TRBJ1-1; tentatively, D is TRBD1 (6 bases). CDR1 and CDR2 (germline): SGHTA, FQGNSA. This CDR3 region has 16 residues. The DNA for the CDR3 is TGTGCCAGCAGCCTAGCCACCGGACAGATGAACACTGAAGCTTTCTTT. Its protein product is CASSLATGQMNTEAFF. Full variable domain (outside the CDR3, taken from reference TRBV7-2 and TRBJ1-1): GAGVSQSPSNKVTEKGKDVELRCDPISGHTALYWYRQSLGQGLEFLIYFQGNSAPDKSGLPSDRFSAERTGGSVSTLTIQRTQQEDSAVYLCASSLATGQMNTEAFFGQGTRLTVV.

A word on this clone: This clone may be a read error of a much larger clone one base away. Other DNA sequences in the same sample also yield this CDR3. The genes are TRBV2 and TRBJ2-7, with D possibly TRBD1 on 5 matching bases. The germline V and J ends were trimmed by 8 bases and 3 bases, with 11 bases remaining between them. From germline, CDR1 is SNHLY and CDR2 FYNNEI. This CDR3 has 12 amino acids. The CDR3 DNA reads as TGTGCCAGCCTTGGGCAGGGCTACGAGCAGTACTTC. Residues: CASLGQGYEQYF.

This clone has just a few counts. A single base is all that separates this from a far larger clone, so a read error is likely. Without the conserved terminal phenylalanine or tryptophan, this CDR3 likely stems from a read error. The rearrangement joins TRBV5-1 to TRBJ1-2; perhaps TRBD1 as D (5 bases). Trimming took 0 bases from V and 8 from J, leaving 14 bases between them. The CDR3 spans 14 residues. Per the germline V gene, CDR1 is SGHRS and CDR2 is YFSETQ. CDR3 in DNA: TGCGCCAGCAGCTTGGACGCGGGGGACGAAGGCTACACCCTC. This codes for CASSLDAGDEGYTL.

In its sample, this clone was seen once. This rearrangement joins TRBV4-2 to TRBJ1-4; a possible D gene is TRBD1 (5 bases). The germline CDR1 and CDR2 sequences are LGHNA and YNFKEQ. The CDR3 covers 15 residues. Trimming removed 0 bases from V and 3 bases from J, with 8 bases in between. CDR3 sequence: CASSQDRTSNEKLFF. CDR3 DNA sequence: TGTGCCAGCAGCCAAGATAGGACATCTAATGAAAAACTGTTTTTT.

V and J are TRBV10-3 and TRBJ1-5; tentatively, D is TRBD1 (5 bases). Trimming left V 10 bases short and J 2 bases short, with 12 bases between. This CDR3 is 13 amino acids long. Germline V gene data show CDR1 as ENHRY and CDR2 as SYGVKD. CDR3 sequence: CATGGGGNQPQHF. The CDR3 DNA is TGTGCCACCGGGGGTGGCGGCAATCAGCCCCAGCATTTT.

This rearrangement joins TRBV7-9 to TRBJ2-5; 7 bases agree with TRBD1. Germline CDR1 is SEHNR and CDR2 is FQNEAQ (reference sequence). The J segment lost 7 bases and the V segment lost 2 bases, leaving 10 bases of the junction unmatched. This CDR3 comprises 15 residues. The CDR3 nucleotides read TGTGCCAGCAGCTTACCATCGGACAGGCTAGGGACCCAGTACTTC. Its translation: CASSLPSDRLGTQYF.

The V and J genes are TRBV6-1 and TRBJ1-5; 7 bases agree with TRBD1. Looked up from germline, CDR1 is MNHNS and CDR2 is SASEGT. The CDR3 is 14 residues long. J was trimmed by 4 bases and V by 2 bases; bases with no gene match: 2. The CDR3 sequence is CASSETDRNQPQHF. The CDR3 DNA is TGTGCCAGCAGTGAAACGGACAGGAATCAGCCCCAGCATTTT.

The chain couples TRBV11-1 to TRBJ1-4, with TRBD1 as a possible D gene (6 bases). V dropped 6 bases and J dropped 0 bases, with 14 bases sitting between them. Germline V gene sequence: CDR1 SGHAT, CDR2 FQDESV (reference sequence). This CDR3 contains 16 residues. CDR3 DNA: TGTGCCAGCAGAGCCGGGACATCTGCAACTAATGAAAAACTGTTTTTT. Translating it yields CASRAGTSATNEKLFF.